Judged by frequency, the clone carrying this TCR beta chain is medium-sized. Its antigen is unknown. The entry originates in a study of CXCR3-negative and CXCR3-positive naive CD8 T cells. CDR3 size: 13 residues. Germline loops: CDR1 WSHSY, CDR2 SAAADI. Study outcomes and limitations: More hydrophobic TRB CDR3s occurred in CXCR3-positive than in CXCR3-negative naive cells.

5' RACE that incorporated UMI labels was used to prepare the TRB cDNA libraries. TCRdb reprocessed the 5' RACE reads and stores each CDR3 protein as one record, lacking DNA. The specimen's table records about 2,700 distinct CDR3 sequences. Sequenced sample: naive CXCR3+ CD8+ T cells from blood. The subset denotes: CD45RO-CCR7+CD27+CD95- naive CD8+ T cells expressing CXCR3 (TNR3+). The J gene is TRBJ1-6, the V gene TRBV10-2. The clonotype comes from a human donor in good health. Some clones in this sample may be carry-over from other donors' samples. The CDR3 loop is CASSWDNNSPLHF.